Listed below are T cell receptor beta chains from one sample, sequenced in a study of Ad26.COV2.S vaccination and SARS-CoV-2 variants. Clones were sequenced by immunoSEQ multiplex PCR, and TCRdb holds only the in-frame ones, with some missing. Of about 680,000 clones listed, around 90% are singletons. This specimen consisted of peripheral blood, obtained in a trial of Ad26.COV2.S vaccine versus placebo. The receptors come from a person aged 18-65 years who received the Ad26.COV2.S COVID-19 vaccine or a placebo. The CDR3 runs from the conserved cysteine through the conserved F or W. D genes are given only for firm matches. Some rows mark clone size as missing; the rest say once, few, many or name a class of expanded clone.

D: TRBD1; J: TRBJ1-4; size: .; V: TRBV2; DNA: TGTGCCAGCAGTGAAGCACAGGGGGCGGGTGAAAAACTGTTTTTT; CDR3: CASSEAQGAGEKLFF
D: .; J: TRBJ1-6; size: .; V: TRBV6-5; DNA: TGTGCCAGCAGTTACGAGGGAGAGAATTCACCCCTCCACTTT; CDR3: CASSYEGENSPLHF
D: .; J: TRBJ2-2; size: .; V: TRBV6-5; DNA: TGTGCCAGCACCCAACGTCAGGCGGTCGGGGAGCTGTTTTTT; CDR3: CASTQRQAVGELFF
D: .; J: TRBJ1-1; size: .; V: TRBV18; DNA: TGTGCCAGCTCACCACCTCGGCTAGAGATGAACACTGAAGCTTTCTTT; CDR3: CASSPPRLEMNTEAFF
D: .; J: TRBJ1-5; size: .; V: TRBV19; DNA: TGTGCCAGTAGTATAGAAGGTCAGCCCCAGCATTTT; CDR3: CASSIEGQPQHF
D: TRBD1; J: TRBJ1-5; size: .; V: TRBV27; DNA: TGTGCCAGCAGTCCCGCAGGTGGCGGGACAGGTTACAATCAGCCCCAGCATTTT; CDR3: CASSPAGGGTGYNQPQHF
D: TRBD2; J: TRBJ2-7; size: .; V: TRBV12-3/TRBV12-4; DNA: TGTGCCAGCAGCGTAGCGGGGCAGCAGTACTTC; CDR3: CASSVAGQQYF
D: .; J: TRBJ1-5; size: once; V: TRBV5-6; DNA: TGTGCCAGCAGCTTAATGGGGGGAGATCAGCCCCAGCATTTT; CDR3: CASSLMGGDQPQHF
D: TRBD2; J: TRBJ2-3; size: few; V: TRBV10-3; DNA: TGTGCCATCAGAAGCGGACTAGCGGGAGTTGGTGCAGATACGCAGTATTTT; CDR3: CAIRSGLAGVGADTQYF
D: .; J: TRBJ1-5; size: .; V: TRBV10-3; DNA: TGTGCCATCAGTCCGGAGGAAAATCAGCCCCAGCATTTT; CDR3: CAISPEENQPQHF
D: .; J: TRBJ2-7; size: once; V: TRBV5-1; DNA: TGCGCCAGCAGCTTGGTGGGCAGGGCCCCCTACGAGCAGTACTTC; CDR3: CASSLVGRAPYEQYF
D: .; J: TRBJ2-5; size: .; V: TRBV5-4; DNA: TGTGCCAGCAGCTTGAGGGCCCCGGGTTCACCTCAGTACTTC; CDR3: CASSLRAPGSPQYF
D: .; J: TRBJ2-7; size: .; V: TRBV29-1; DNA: TGCAGCGTTAAGGGCATCTCCTACGAGCAGTACTTC; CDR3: CSVKGISYEQYF
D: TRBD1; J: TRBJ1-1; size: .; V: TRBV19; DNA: TGTGCCAGTAGTATAAGGCGGGGACAGCTTAACACTGAAGCTTTCTTT; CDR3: CASSIRRGQLNTEAFF
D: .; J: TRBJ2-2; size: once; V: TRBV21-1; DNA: TGTGCCAGCAGCAAGTTGACAGGGCGATCCGGGGAGCTGTTTTTT; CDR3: CASSKLTGRSGELFF
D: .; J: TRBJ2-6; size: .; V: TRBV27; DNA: TGTGCCAGCAGAATAGACTCTGGGGCCAACGTCCTGACTTTC; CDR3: CASRIDSGANVLTF
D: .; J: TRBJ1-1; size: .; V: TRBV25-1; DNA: TGTGCCAGCAGGGTCGGGGCTAACACTGAAGCTTTCTTT; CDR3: CASRVGANTEAFF
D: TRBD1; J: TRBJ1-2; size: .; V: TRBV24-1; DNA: TGTGCCACCAGTGACGCGACAGGGACGGGGGGCTACACCTTC; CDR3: CATSDATGTGGYTF
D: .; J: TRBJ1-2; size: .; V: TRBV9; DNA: TGTGCCAGCAGCACCCGACAGCACTATGGCTACACCTTC; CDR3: CASSTRQHYGYTF
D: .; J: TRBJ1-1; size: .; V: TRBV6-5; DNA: TGTGCCAGCAGACGGCAGGAGACCACTGAAGCTTTCTTT; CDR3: CASRRQETTEAFF
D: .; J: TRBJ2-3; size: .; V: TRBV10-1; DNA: TGCGCCAGCAGTGAGTCGATAACAGATACGCAGTATTTT; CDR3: CASSESITDTQYF
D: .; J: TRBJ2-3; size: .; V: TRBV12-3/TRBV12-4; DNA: TGTGCCAGCAGCAGGTACACAGATACGCAGTATTTT; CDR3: CASSRYTDTQYF
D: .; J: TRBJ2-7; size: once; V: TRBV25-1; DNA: TGTGCCAGCACCCCCCGCGACCCTCCCTACGAGCAGTACTTC; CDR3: CASTPRDPPYEQYF
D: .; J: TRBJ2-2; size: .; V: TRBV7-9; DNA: TGTGCCAGCATTTCGAGCCGGGCGACGAACACCGGGGAGCTGTTTTTT; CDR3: CASISSRATNTGELFF
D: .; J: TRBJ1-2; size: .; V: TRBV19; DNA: TGTGCCAGTAGGTGGCAAGACCATGGCTACACCTTC; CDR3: CASRWQDHGYTF
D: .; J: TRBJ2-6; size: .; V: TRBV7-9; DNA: TGTGCCAGCAGCTTAGGGGGTTCCGGGGCCAACGTCCTGACTTTC; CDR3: CASSLGGSGANVLTF
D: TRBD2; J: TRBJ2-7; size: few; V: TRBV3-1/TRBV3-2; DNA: TGTGCCAGCAGCCCGGGACTAAACGAGCAGTACTTC; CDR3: CASSPGLNEQYF
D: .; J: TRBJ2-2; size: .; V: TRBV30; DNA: TGTGCCTGGAGTGTAACCCCCACCATTTCGAACACCGGGGAGCTGTTTTTT; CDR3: CAWSVTPTISNTGELFF